The rows below give T cell receptor beta chains drawn from one sample of a study of blood T cell repertoires in COVID-19. Sequencing used immunoSEQ multiplex PCR; TCRdb keeps in-frame clones, though not all of them. The sample contains about 400,000 clones, about nine tenths of which appear only once. The sequenced sample consisted of PBMCs or T cells enriched from blood (not recorded which). The receptors come from a woman aged 30 to 39 who had recovered from COVID-19. Each CDR3 is given with its conserved first and last residue. Each record gives: J gene, clone size, D gene, V gene, CDR3 protein, CDR3 DNA. D genes are given only for firm matches. A clone size is listed for some rows: how often the clone was seen (once, few, many), or a class if it is expanded.

>TRBJ2-7|.|.|TRBV19
CASSNGHRFYEQYF
TGTGCCAGTAGTAACGGACACAGGTTTTACGAGCAGTACTTC
>TRBJ2-1|.|TRBD2|TRBV5-1
CASSLSRPNREVKLSSYNEQFF
TGCGCCAGCAGCCTATCCCGACCTAATCGGGAGGTCAAACTTAGCTCCTACAATGAGCAGTTCTTC
>TRBJ2-7|.|.|TRBV5-1
CASSSNLGQSYEQYF
TGCGCCAGCAGCTCAAACCTTGGGCAGTCCTACGAGCAGTACTTC
>TRBJ2-7|.|TRBD2|TRBV7-9
CASSPTSGRAYEQYF
TGTGCCAGCAGCCCCACTAGCGGGAGGGCCTACGAGCAGTACTTC
>TRBJ2-5|once|.|TRBV6-6
CASSYLPGIETQYF
TGTGCCAGCAGTTACCTGCCAGGGATAGAGACCCAGTACTTC
>TRBJ2-3|.|TRBD1|TRBV7-3
CASSSFELRDRGADTQYF
TGTGCCAGCAGCTCCTTCGAACTCCGGGACAGGGGTGCAGATACGCAGTATTTT
>TRBJ1-4|.|.|TRBV6-5
CASSYRGSREKLFF
TGTGCCAGCAGTTACAGGGGATCCAGGGAAAAACTGTTTTTT
>TRBJ1-3|.|.|TRBV28
CASSLYAGNGNTIYF
TGTGCCAGCAGTTTATATGCAGGGAACGGAAACACCATATATTTT
>TRBJ1-1|.|.|TRBV28
CASNDRGRAMTEAFF
TGTGCCAGCAACGATCGAGGGAGGGCTATGACTGAAGCTTTCTTT
>TRBJ1-4|once|.|TRBV28
CASSLGSRVQEVNEKLFF
TGTGCCAGCAGTTTGGGTTCTAGGGTGCAGGAGGTTAATGAAAAACTGTTTTTT
>TRBJ2-5|.|TRBD1|TRBV3-1/TRBV3-2
CASSQRTGGPETQYF
TGTGCCAGCAGCCAAAGGACAGGGGGCCCAGAGACCCAGTACTTC
>TRBJ2-7|.|TRBD2|TRBV5-1
CASSLTTSGGSYEQYF
TGCGCCAGCAGCTTGACCACTAGCGGGGGGTCCTACGAGCAGTACTTC
>TRBJ1-1|.|.|TRBV29-1
CSVGQRMNTEAFF
TGCAGCGTCGGACAGAGAATGAACACTGAAGCTTTCTTT
>TRBJ1-1|few|.|TRBV2
CASSDARGSTEAFF
TGTGCCAGCAGCGACGCCCGGGGGAGCACTGAAGCTTTCTTT
>TRBJ2-1|.|TRBD2|TRBV3-1/TRBV3-2
CASSQDSEAGAFYNEQFF
TGTGCCAGCAGCCAAGATAGCGAGGCGGGAGCTTTCTACAATGAGCAGTTCTTC
>TRBJ2-1|.|TRBD1|TRBV25-1
CASSELPSGGDEQFF
TGTGCCAGCAGTGAACTCCCATCAGGGGGCGATGAGCAGTTCTTC
>TRBJ1-4|.|.|TRBV5-1
CASSLDGMEEKLFF
TGCGCCAGCAGCTTGGACGGGATGGAGGAAAAACTGTTTTTT
>TRBJ1-2|.|.|TRBV6-5
CASSPGGIYGYTF
TGTGCCAGTTCCCCGGGGGGTATCTATGGCTACACCTTC
>TRBJ1-2|.|.|TRBV21-1
CASSKGDSVNYGYTF
TGTGCCAGCAGCAAAGGGGACAGCGTAAACTATGGCTACACCTTC
>TRBJ1-1|.|.|TRBV29-1
CSVEKHQNTEAFF
TGCAGCGTTGAAAAGCACCAGAACACTGAAGCTTTCTTT
>TRBJ2-7|.|.|TRBV4-1
CASSQVGGRVYEQYF
TGCGCCAGCAGCCAAGTAGGGGGTCGGGTCTACGAGCAGTACTTC
>TRBJ1-1|.|.|TRBV5-1
CASSLVLGPNTEAFF
TGCGCCAGCAGCTTGGTTCTGGGCCCGAACACTGAAGCTTTCTTT
>TRBJ2-5|few|TRBD1|TRBV30
CALTALSSRGRGTQYF
TGTGCCTTAACGGCCTTATCCAGCAGGGGGCGGGGGACCCAGTACTTC
>TRBJ2-1|.|.|TRBV7-9
CASSFSYEQFF
TGTGCCAGCAGCTTTAGCTATGAGCAGTTCTTC
>TRBJ1-2|once|.|TRBV6-5
CASSYSLGGKGYTF
TGTGCCAGCAGTTACTCACTGGGGGGAAAGGGCTACACCTTC
>TRBJ1-4|.|.|TRBV28
CASSRLDRNNEKLFF
TGTGCCAGCAGTCGGCTAGACAGGAATAATGAAAAACTGTTTTTT
>TRBJ1-3|.|.|TRBV6-1
CASSVGDIRSGNTIYF
TGTGCCAGCAGTGTCGGGGACATTCGCTCTGGAAACACCATATATTTT
>TRBJ2-7|.|.|TRBV6-5
CASSYTTLAAGYEQYF
TGTGCCAGCAGTTACACCACTCTCGCGGCCGGCTACGAGCAGTACTTC
>TRBJ1-3|once|.|TRBV9
CASSVGGYGNTIYF
TGTGCCAGCAGCGTAGGAGGGTATGGAAACACCATATATTTT
>TRBJ2-1|.|TRBD1|TRBV5-1
CASSSQTGGSNEQFF
TGCGCCAGCAGCTCCCAAACAGGGGGCAGCAATGAGCAGTTCTTC
>TRBJ1-6|.|TRBD1|TRBV6-5
CASSSLAGGNSPLHF
TGTGCCAGCAGTTCCCTGGCAGGGGGGAATTCACCCCTCCACTTT
>TRBJ1-2|once|.|TRBV25-1
CASSEQGLTGPASGYTF
TGTGCCAGCAGTGAGCAAGGGTTGACAGGTCCGGCCTCTGGCTACACCTTC
>TRBJ2-5|.|TRBD2|TRBV7-9
CASSLLAGVGTQYF
TGTGCCAGCAGCTTACTAGCGGGAGTTGGTACCCAGTACTTC
>TRBJ2-7|.|.|TRBV7-2
CASSGQTNYEQYF
TGTGCCAGCAGCGGACAAACGAACTACGAGCAGTACTTC
>TRBJ1-1|.|.|TRBV11-2
CASSFGQPGWIEAFF
TGTGCCAGCAGCTTCGGACAGCCCGGATGGATTGAAGCTTTCTTT
>TRBJ2-1|.|TRBD2|TRBV7-8
CASSKRGTSGGAYNEQFF
TGTGCCAGCAGCAAGCGAGGGACTAGCGGGGGAGCCTACAATGAGCAGTTCTTC
>TRBJ2-7|.|.|TRBV2
CASRSSYEQYF
TGTGCCAGCAGGAGCTCCTACGAGCAGTACTTC
>TRBJ1-1|.|.|TRBV5-4
CASSLQGPGNTEAFF
TGTGCCAGCAGCTTGCAGGGGCCCGGGAACACTGAAGCTTTCTTT
>TRBJ2-3|.|.|TRBV30
CAWSGTYTDTQYF
TGTGCCTGGAGTGGGACTTACACAGATACGCAGTATTTT
>TRBJ1-6|.|TRBD1|TRBV6-6
CASSYAGTDNSPLHF
TGTGCCAGCAGTTACGCCGGGACAGATAATTCACCCCTCCACTTT
>TRBJ1-1|.|TRBD1|TRBV6-2/TRBV6-3
CASSYGQGEAFF
TGTGCCAGCAGTTATGGACAGGGTGAAGCTTTCTTT
>TRBJ1-5|.|.|TRBV10-2
CASSAGNQPQHF
TGCGCCAGCAGTGCCGGCAATCAGCCCCAGCATTTT
>TRBJ2-1|.|TRBD2|TRBV28
CASSPMGGAGFF
TGTGCCAGCAGTCCGATGGGAGGGGCAGGGTTCTTC
>TRBJ2-3|.|TRBD1|TRBV20-1
CSASSRFDRVGLADTQYF
TGCAGTGCTAGTTCCCGTTTCGACAGGGTGGGTTTGGCAGATACGCAGTATTTT
>TRBJ1-1|.|TRBD1|TRBV7-3
CASSITGDTEAFF
TGTGCCAGCAGCATTACAGGGGACACTGAAGCTTTCTTT
>TRBJ1-2|.|TRBD1|TRBV5-5
CASSGVTGKLFYGYTF
TGTGCCAGCAGCGGGGTGACAGGGAAGCTTTTCTATGGCTACACCTTC
>TRBJ1-2|.|TRBD1|TRBV5-1
CASSLVGTGFGYGYTF
TGCGCCAGCAGCTTGGTAGGGACAGGCTTTGGCTATGGCTACACCTTC
>TRBJ1-5|.|.|TRBV27
CASSLWGRASNQPQHF
TGTGCCAGCAGTTTATGGGGCAGGGCTAGCAATCAGCCCCAGCATTTT
>TRBJ1-1|.|.|TRBV7-9
CASSLTMGDNEAFF
TGTGCCAGCAGCTTAACGATGGGTGACAACGAAGCTTTCTTT
>TRBJ2-1|once|TRBD2|TRBV29-1
CSVVPSGRGNEQFF
TGCAGCGTTGTTCCTAGCGGGAGGGGGAATGAGCAGTTCTTC
>TRBJ1-1|.|TRBD1|TRBV3-1/TRBV3-2
CASSQFDRATEAFF
TGTGCCAGCAGCCAATTTGACAGGGCGACTGAAGCTTTCTTT
>TRBJ1-1|.|.|TRBV5-1
CASSPGLAGEMGTEAFF
TGCGCCAGCAGTCCGGGACTAGCGGGGGAAATGGGCACTGAAGCTTTCTTT
>TRBJ2-3|.|TRBD2|TRBV4-2
CASSQIRGGGVSSMSDTQYF
TGTGCCAGCAGCCAAATAAGGGGCGGGGGAGTATCTTCGATGTCGGATACGCAGTATTTT
>TRBJ1-4|.|.|TRBV19
CAATGGGNNEKLFF
TGTGCCGCAACGGGTGGGGGCAATAATGAAAAACTGTTTTTT
>TRBJ2-1|.|TRBD2|TRBV24-1
CATSDFRGLANNEQFF
TGTGCCACCAGTGATTTTCGGGGACTAGCCAACAATGAGCAGTTCTTC